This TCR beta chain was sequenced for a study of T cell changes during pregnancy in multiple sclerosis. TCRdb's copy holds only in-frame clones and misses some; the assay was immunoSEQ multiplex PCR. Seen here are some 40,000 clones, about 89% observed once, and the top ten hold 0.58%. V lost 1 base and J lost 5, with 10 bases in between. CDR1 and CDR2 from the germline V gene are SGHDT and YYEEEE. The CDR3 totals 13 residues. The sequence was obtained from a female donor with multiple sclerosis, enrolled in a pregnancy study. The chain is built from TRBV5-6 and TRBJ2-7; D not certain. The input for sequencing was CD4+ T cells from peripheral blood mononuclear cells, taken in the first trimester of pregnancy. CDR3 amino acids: CASSLLRADEQYF. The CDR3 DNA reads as TGTGCCAGCAGCTTGCTCCGCGCCGACGAGCAGTACTTC.